This T cell receptor (beta chain) was retrieved from a study of shared clonotypes between healthy human individuals. Findings and caveats of the study: The study drew on few donors, limiting represented genetic and exposure-history diversity. What rarefaction showed was incomplete sorted-subset sequencing despite large depth.

Germline V gene data show CDR1 as SGHTA and CDR2 as FQGNSA. V was cut by 5 bases and J by 3 bases, with 16 bases left in between. CDR3 size: 15 residues. Remarks on this clone: What it binds is not known.

Memory CD4+ cells were the fraction left after CD45RA+ naive selection. Assay execution took place at the deep level. Assay: immunoSEQ multiplex PCR; the TCRdb copy retains only in-frame clones and omits some. The sample has millions of clones, roughly 94% seen once. The chain couples TRBV7-2 to TRBJ1-1, with D unclear. The specimen sequenced was naive CD4+ T cells sorted from blood. Sample subset: CD45RA+ positively selected. This TCR was sampled from a man aged 18-30 years in good health. CDR3 region: CASSDSRRSHTEAFF. The CDR3 DNA sequence: TGTGCCAGCAGCGACTCTCGCCGGAGCCACACTGAAGCTTTCTTT.